These T cell receptor beta chains were read from a single sample in a study of blood T cell repertoires in COVID-19. TCRdb's table, derived via immunoSEQ multiplex PCR, lists solely in-frame clones and lacks some. In the table there are some 170,000 clones, about 91% of which are singletons. Sequencing used peripheral blood. These receptors originate from a woman aged 45-59 years with acute or convalescent COVID-19. Each CDR3 is given with its conserved first and last residue. A D gene is named only where the DNA matches it firmly. Clone size is shown for a subset of rows, as once, few, many or a class of expanded clone.

TRBJ2-7	-	TRBV7-2	TRBD1	CASSPVTGMAYEQYF	TGTGCCAGCAGCCCCGTGACAGGGATGGCGTACGAGCAGTACTTC
TRBJ1-1	-	TRBV18	-	CASSPPQKENTEAFF	TGTGCCAGCTCACCACCCCAGAAAGAGAACACTGAAGCTTTCTTT
TRBJ1-6	few	TRBV30	-	CAWRNKGGVNSPLHF	TGTGCCTGGAGGAATAAAGGTGGAGTGAATTCACCCCTCCACTTT
TRBJ2-7	-	TRBV6-5	-	CAQLKRTSEQYF	TGTGCCCAGCTCAAGAGGACTTCCGAGCAGTACTTC
TRBJ1-2	-	TRBV7-3	TRBD1	CASSPQGDPYGYTF	TGTGCCAGCAGCCCTCAGGGGGACCCCTATGGCTACACCTTC
TRBJ1-5	-	TRBV7-2	-	CASSLSEVSSQPQHF	TGTGCCAGCAGCTTGAGCGAGGTCTCGAGTCAGCCCCAGCATTTT
TRBJ1-5	once	TRBV18	TRBD1	CASSGQFSNQPQHF	TGTGCCAGCTCGGGACAGTTTAGCAATCAGCCCCAGCATTTT
TRBJ1-5	-	TRBV19	-	CASSIGANQPQHF	TGTGCCAGTAGTATAGGGGCTAATCAGCCCCAGCATTTT
TRBJ1-2	-	TRBV4-3	-	CASSHEGGVSGYTF	TGCGCCAGCAGCCATGAGGGGGGGGTGTCTGGCTACACCTTC
TRBJ1-4	-	TRBV10-2	-	CASSGRVYEKLFF	TGCGCCAGCTCGGGTCGGGTCTATGAAAAACTGTTTTTT
TRBJ1-1	-	TRBV30	-	CAWNRNTEAFF	TGTGCCTGGAACAGGAACACTGAAGCTTTCTTT
TRBJ2-2	-	TRBV6-5	TRBD1	CASSLTGGTGELFF	TGTGCCAGCAGCTTAACAGGGGGGACCGGGGAGCTGTTTTTT
TRBJ1-4	-	TRBV2	-	CASRDWDTLKEKLFF	TGTGCCAGCAGGGACTGGGACACCTTAAAGGAAAAACTGTTTTTT
TRBJ1-5	-	TRBV24-1	-	CATQSGKNQPQHF	TGTGCCACCCAAAGCGGCAAAAATCAGCCCCAGCATTTT
TRBJ2-3	-	TRBV5-1	TRBD1	CASSSPDRPLDTQYF	TGCGCCAGCAGCTCGCCGGACAGGCCTCTGGATACGCAGTATTTT
TRBJ1-5	-	TRBV27	-	CASAISGPLGGNQPQHF	TGTGCCAGCGCCATTTCCGGGCCCCTGGGAGGCAATCAGCCCCAGCATTTT
TRBJ1-1	-	TRBV20-1	-	CSASPSFQGNTEAFF	TGCAGTGCTAGTCCCTCGTTTCAGGGGAACACTGAAGCTTTCTTT
TRBJ1-4	-	TRBV18	TRBD1	CASSPPRDRAEKLFF	TGTGCCAGCTCACCACCACGGGACAGGGCTGAAAAACTGTTTTTT
TRBJ2-5	-	TRBV7-3	-	CASSFLPRETQYF	TGTGCCAGCAGCTTTCTCCCGCGAGAGACCCAGTACTTC
TRBJ2-7	-	TRBV5-1	-	CASSFPRAEGNEQYF	TGCGCCAGCAGCTTCCCTCGGGCCGAGGGAAACGAGCAGTACTTC
TRBJ1-5	-	TRBV7-3	TRBD1	CASSFNRGSDQPQHF	TGTGCCAGCAGCTTTAACAGGGGATCGGATCAGCCCCAGCATTTT
TRBJ1-5	-	TRBV4-3	-	CASSQGTTPNQPQHF	TGCGCCAGCAGCCAAGGGACAACCCCAAATCAGCCCCAGCATTTT
TRBJ2-3	-	TRBV7-2	-	CASSPLAESTDTQYF	TGTGCCAGCAGCCCCCTGGCGGAGAGCACAGATACGCAGTATTTT
TRBJ2-1	-	TRBV3-1/TRBV3-2	-	CASSQETPRTGEPNEQFF	TGTGCCAGCAGCCAAGAAACCCCTAGAACGGGGGAACCCAATGAGCAGTTCTTC
TRBJ2-6	-	TRBV5-4	-	CASSLRGTGANVLTF	TGTGCCAGCAGCTTGCGGGGAACTGGGGCCAACGTCCTGACTTTC
TRBJ2-3	-	TRBV6-6	-	CAASPTARGMADTQYF	TGTGCCGCCAGCCCCACCGCTCGAGGGATGGCAGATACGCAGTATTTT
TRBJ1-4	-	TRBV30	TRBD1	CAWTRQGWSNEKLFF	TGTGCCTGGACTCGACAGGGTTGGTCTAATGAAAAACTGTTTTTT
TRBJ2-5	-	TRBV20-1	-	CSARPGETQYF	TGCAGTGCTAGACCGGGGGAGACCCAGTACTTC
TRBJ2-5	-	TRBV18	-	CASSPPRASETQYF	TGTGCCAGCTCACCACCGAGGGCCTCGGAGACCCAGTACTTC
TRBJ1-2	-	TRBV24-1	-	CATSDDRRFYGYTF	TGTGCCACCAGTGATGACAGACGCTTCTATGGCTACACCTTC
TRBJ2-1	-	TRBV7-2	TRBD1	CASSYNRGTYNEQFF	TGTGCCAGCAGCTATAACAGGGGAACCTACAATGAGCAGTTCTTC
TRBJ1-6	once	TRBV6-1	-	CASSESWGSMADSPLHF	TGTGCCAGCAGTGAATCATGGGGCAGTATGGCTGATTCACCCCTCCACTTT
TRBJ2-1	-	TRBV7-9	-	CASSLSLPEQFF	TGTGCCAGCAGCTTGTCCCTCCCTGAGCAGTTCTTC
TRBJ2-3	few	TRBV4-3	TRBD2	CASSQEAGGPTDTQYF	TGCGCCAGCAGCCAAGAGGCGGGGGGGCCCACAGATACGCAGTATTTT
TRBJ2-1	-	TRBV5-6	TRBD2	CASSTSGTDNEQFF	TGTGCCAGTTCGACTAGCGGGACAGACAATGAGCAGTTCTTC
TRBJ1-2	once	TRBV5-1	-	CASSLNTASGYGYTF	TGCGCCAGCAGCTTGAACACCGCCTCTGGCTATGGCTACACCTTC
TRBJ1-3	-	TRBV29-1	TRBD1	CSVVTGTAGNTIYF	TGCAGCGTTGTGACAGGGACGGCTGGAAACACCATATATTTT
TRBJ1-1	-	TRBV6-5	-	CASSFLRGEAFF	TGTGCCAGCAGTTTCCTCCGGGGAGAAGCTTTCTTT
TRBJ1-1	-	TRBV7-6	TRBD1	CASSDRGPFTEAFF	TGTGCCAGCAGTGACAGGGGGCCTTTCACTGAAGCTTTCTTT
TRBJ2-3	-	TRBV7-2	-	CASGLVGVGTDTQYF	TGTGCCAGCGGCTTAGTGGGAGTGGGCACAGATACGCAGTATTTT
TRBJ2-1	-	TRBV27	TRBD1	CASSSITGVLYNEQFF	TGTGCCAGCAGTTCCATTACAGGGGTTCTCTACAATGAGCAGTTCTTC
TRBJ1-1	few	TRBV6-5	-	CASSPPLGHGPEAFF	TGTGCCAGCAGTCCCCCCCTGGGGCACGGGCCAGAAGCTTTCTTT
TRBJ2-3	-	TRBV5-1	-	CASSSGQLQYF	TGCGCCAGCAGCTCTGGACAGCTACAGTATTTT
TRBJ1-1	-	TRBV10-3	-	CAISDSGGTEAFF	TGTGCCATCAGTGACAGCGGGGGAACTGAAGCTTTCTTT
TRBJ1-1	-	TRBV7-9	-	CASSFAQTNTEAFF	TGTGCCAGCAGCTTTGCACAGACAAACACTGAAGCTTTCTTT
TRBJ2-1	-	TRBV24-1	TRBD1	CATSDDQGVDEQFF	TGTGCCACCAGTGATGACCAGGGGGTCGATGAGCAGTTCTTC
TRBJ2-3	-	TRBV9	-	CASSESTARYTQYF	TGTGCCAGCAGCGAGTCGACAGCACGGTATACGCAGTATTTT
TRBJ1-1	few	TRBV7-9	-	CASTKGAVTEAFF	TGTGCCAGCACCAAAGGGGCTGTCACTGAAGCTTTCTTT
TRBJ1-4	-	TRBV9	-	CASSVSPGVDEKLFF	TGTGCCAGCAGCGTCTCCCCAGGGGTGGATGAAAAACTGTTTTTT
TRBJ2-1	few	TRBV9	-	CASSVSPAADYNEQFF	TGTGCCAGCAGCGTATCCCCAGCCGCGGACTACAATGAGCAGTTCTTC
TRBJ1-5	few	TRBV30	-	CAWSIGVNQPQHF	TGTGCCTGGAGTATAGGGGTAAATCAGCCCCAGCATTTT
TRBJ2-7	-	TRBV12-5	-	CASGSYYEQYF	TGTGCTAGTGGGAGTTACTACGAGCAGTACTTC